The source of this TCR beta chain is a study of identical twins' blood T cells. Across the whole study: About 50 million reads came from 12 libraries, six alpha, six beta. Study-wide points: Top TCRbeta clonotypes were shared more with twin than unrelated donors.

Deletions cut 7 bases from V and 3 bases from J, with 15 bases between. CDR3 size: 14 residues. Germline V lookup: CDR1 SGHTA, CDR2 FQGNSA. TCRdb itself ran the 5' RACE reads through MiXCR, one entry per CDR3 protein. The sample lists 300,000 to 400,000 distinct CDR3 sequences; about 28% were seen once. Only a few counts were recorded for this clonotype. Its antigen remains unidentified. Likely shared infections and vaccines: all three twin pairs were reared together. The chain is built from TRBV7-2 and TRBJ1-1; the D is unclear. The receptor's source is a woman aged 18 to 55 in good health. Material for sequencing was PBMCs. CDR3 amino acids: CASTEEGIDTEAFF. The CDR3 nucleotides are TGTGCCAGCACCGAGGAAGGGATCGACACTGAAGCTTTCTTT.